The 21 T cell receptor beta chains presented below share a single source sample, sequenced in a study of cytomegalovirus exposure and HLA in healthy donors. Primers for the PCR totalled 60 Vbeta and 13 Jbeta. This table comes from immunoSEQ multiplex PCR, and its TCRdb copy is limited to in-frame clones, with some not included. The sample holds roughly 120,000 clones, 74% seen once. The material sequenced was PBMCs. The receptor set was obtained from a woman aged 45-60 years in good health and CMV-seropositive.

CDR3 residues: CASSEYGTEGRGNYGYTF. The CDR3 DNA is TGTGCCAGCAGTGAATATGGGACAGAGGGCCGCGGTAACTATGGCTACACCTTC. This sequence joins TRBV25-1 and TRBJ1-2; 7 positions agree with TRBD1. The germline V gene has CDR1 MGHDK and CDR2 SYGVNS. V dropped 0 bases and J dropped 1; count of bases not matched to a gene: 11. The CDR3 runs to 18 residues.

This clone was detected many times. The genes are TRBV20-1 and TRBJ2-1, with no clear D. The germline CDR1 and CDR2 sequences are DFQATT and SNEGSKA (reference sequence). V was pared by 5 bases and J by 7 bases, with 9 bases between. The CDR3 is made up of 11 amino acids. CDR3 bases: TGCAGTGCTCCCCGGGTAAATGAGCAGTTCTTC. This translates into CSAPRVNEQFF.

The chain uses TRBV6-1 and TRBJ2-3; 9 positions match TRBD2. The CDR3 length is 15 residues. Germline assignment: CDR1 MNHNS and CDR2 SASEGT. V was clipped by 7 bases and J by 2 bases; unmatched bases: 7. CDR3 region: CASTTTSGLTDTQYF. The CDR3 coding sequence is TGTGCCAGCACCACGACTAGCGGACTCACAGATACGCAGTATTTT.

This clone has a handful of counts. This rearrangement joins TRBV7-8 to TRBJ2-5; possibly TRBD1 for D (7 bases). Trimming removed 5 bases at V and 10 bases at J, with 17 bases between. Looked up from germline, CDR1 is SGHVS and CDR2 is FQNEAQ. CDR3 size: 13 residues. CDR3 region: CASSLQPQGGQYF. The DNA for the CDR3 is TGTGCCAGCAGCCTCCAGCCCCAGGGGGGCCAGTACTTC.

V gene TRBV25-1 combines with J gene TRBJ2-4, with 10 positions matching TRBD1. V lost 2 bases and J lost 7; bases outside the gene matches: 5. The V gene's germline CDR1 is MGHDK and CDR2 SYGVNS. The CDR3 is 15 residues long. The CDR3 spells CASSEGGTGANIQYF. The CDR3 region has the DNA TGTGCCAGCAGTGAAGGAGGGACAGGGGCTAACATTCAGTACTTC. Variable domain in full (rest from reference TRBV25-1 and TRBJ2-4): EADIYQTPRYLVIGTGKKITLECSQTMGHDKMYWYQQDPGMELHLIHYSYGVNSTEKGDLSSESTVSRIRTEHFPLTLESARPSHTSQYLCASSEGGTGANIQYFGAGTRLSVL.

V and J are TRBV5-1 and TRBJ2-3, with D perhaps TRBD1 (5 bases). The ends were cut back, 5 bases at V and 0 bases at J, with 13 bases in the middle. Germline assignment: CDR1 SGHRS and CDR2 YFSETQ. The CDR3 is made up of 15 amino acids. CDR3 DNA: TGCGCCAGCAGGCCGGGTGGGGCTAGCACAGATACGCAGTATTTT. Amino acid sequence: CASRPGGASTDTQYF.

DNA of the CDR3: TGTGCCAGCAGCTCCCAAGTTTGGGCAGGCACCGGGGAGCTGTTTTTT. This gives the protein CASSSQVWAGTGELFF. The chain has TRBV9 and TRBJ2-2, with D hard to call. V lost 4 bases and J lost 4, with 17 bases in between. The CDR3 consists of 16 residues. From germline, CDR1 is SGDLS and CDR2 YYNGEE.

The chain uses TRBV4-3 and TRBJ1-4; TRBD1 aligns across 8 bases. J was trimmed by 1 base and V by 4 bases; bases with no gene match: 8. The CDR3 length is 17 residues. The germline V gene has CDR1 LGHNA and CDR2 YSLEER. CDR3 sequence reads: CASSPNRGKETNEKLFF. In DNA, the CDR3 is TGCGCCAGCAGCCCAAACAGGGGGAAGGAAACTAATGAAAAACTGTTTTTT.

V and J are TRBV7-2 and TRBJ1-6; D is uncertain. Trimming took off 0 bases at V and 13 bases at J, with 16 bases between the two ends. In germline, CDR1 is SGHTA, CDR2 FQGNSA. This CDR3 is built from 15 residues. CDR3 sequence (DNA): TGTGCCAGCAGCTTAGCGGGGAGTGCTTATCGGCCCCTCCACTTT. Protein: CASSLAGSAYRPLHF.

The CDR3 coding sequence is TGTGCCAGCAGTTCTGGGACAGGGGACCTTAACTATGGCTACACCTTC. Amino acid sequence: CASSSGTGDLNYGYTF. The chain joins TRBV7-9 to TRBJ1-2; TRBD1 aligns across 10 bases. This CDR3 comprises 16 residues. Germline V lookup: CDR1 SEHNR, CDR2 FQNEAQ (reference sequence). J lost 1 base, V lost 6 bases, and 8 bases had no gene match.

V gene TRBV6-1 combines with J gene TRBJ2-5; TRBD1 agrees at 10 bases. The length of the CDR3 is 14 residues. With 8 bases clipped from V and 4 bases from J, the junction kept 7 bases outside the gene matches. CDR1 and CDR2 (germline): MNHNS, SASEGT. CDR3 DNA: TGTGCCAGCGATGAAGGGACAGGGGTAGAGACCCAGTACTTC. Translated: CASDEGTGVETQYF.

The genes are TRBV15 and TRBJ2-6; D might be TRBD2 (6 bases). Germline V lookup: CDR1 LNHNV, CDR2 YYDKDF (reference sequence). V lost 3 bases and J 0 bases, leaving 6 bases between the germline ends. The CDR3 contains 15 residues. The CDR3 sequence is CATSSGGSGANVLTF. CDR3 sequence (DNA): TGTGCCACCAGCAGCGGGGGCTCTGGGGCCAACGTCCTGACTTTC.

This clone came up once. This chain links TRBV7-8 with TRBJ1-3; D perhaps matches TRBD1 (6 bases). The ends were cut back, 1 base at V and 6 bases at J, with 7 bases in the middle. CDR3 length equals 13 residues. Germline-derived CDR1 and CDR2 are SGHVS and FQNEAQ. Here the CDR3 DNA reads TGTGCCAGCAGCTTAGACAGGGAAAACACCATATATTTT. Its translation: CASSLDRENTIYF.

This clone showed up just once. The chain combines TRBV5-6 with TRBJ2-5, with 8 bases aligning to TRBD1. V lost 4 bases to trimming and J lost 5 bases; unmatched junction nucleotides: 10. The germline CDR1 and CDR2 sequences are SGHDT and YYEEEE. The CDR3 is made up of 15 amino acids. Written as DNA, the CDR3 is TGTGCCAGCAGCAAAGGTCCAGGGGGCCCGGAGACCCAGTACTTC. Residues: CASSKGPGGPETQYF. Supplemented by reference TRBV5-6 and TRBJ2-5, the full variable domain reads DAGVTQSPTHLIKTRGQQVTLRCSPKSGHDTVSWYQQALGQGPQFIFQYYEEEERQRGNFPDRFSGHQFPNYSSELNVNALLLGDSALYLCASSKGPGGPETQYFGPGTRLLVL.

This sequence joins TRBV27 and TRBJ2-7; D possibly corresponds to TRBD2 (6 bases). V gave up 3 bases and J gave up 2 bases, with 14 bases separating them. Germline V gene sequence: CDR1 MNHEY, CDR2 SMNVEV (reference sequence). This CDR3 spans 15 amino acids. The CDR3 nucleotides read TGTGCCAGCAGTTTGGCGGGATCACTCGCCTACGAGCAGTACTTC. It specifies CASSLAGSLAYEQYF.

The gene calls are TRBV30 and TRBJ1-2, with 8 bases fitting TRBD1. Germline V lookup: CDR1 GTSNPN, CDR2 SVGIG (reference sequence). V was pared by 3 bases and J by 6 bases, with 6 bases of the junction left unmatched. The CDR3 totals 13 residues. This chain's CDR3 is CAWSLDRGNGYTF. CDR3 sequence (DNA): TGTGCCTGGAGCTTAGACAGGGGTAATGGCTACACCTTC.

The V gene is TRBV5-5, the J gene TRBJ2-3; TRBD2 matches 7 bases. Unmatched junction bases numbered 2, after V lost 7 bases and J lost 0 bases. Germline values: CDR1 SGHKS, CDR2 YYEKEE (reference sequence). The CDR3 has 13 amino acids. This chain's CDR3 is CASGRGSTDTQYF. CDR3 nucleotide sequence: TGTGCCAGCGGGCGGGGGAGCACAGATACGCAGTATTTT.

This chain joins TRBV6-6 and TRBJ1-2; 7 bases are a match to TRBD1. Trimming took 8 bases from V and 6 from J; bases not matched to a gene: 9. Germline V gene sequence: CDR1 MNHNY, CDR2 SVGAGI (reference sequence). This CDR3 spans 13 amino acids. This CDR3 is CASSEQGRDGYTF. The CDR3 DNA follows: TGTGCCAGCTCTGAACAGGGGAGAGATGGCTACACCTTC.

The gene calls are TRBV10-1 and TRBJ2-5; a weak D match, TRBD1 (5 bases). The CDR3 runs to 14 residues. V was trimmed by 0 bases and J by 5 bases, leaving 10 bases between them. In germline, CDR1 is WNHNN, CDR2 SYGVQD (reference sequence). CDR3 residues: CASSESLGAETQYF. In DNA form, the CDR3 reads TGCGCCAGCAGTGAGTCGCTAGGGGCTGAGACCCAGTACTTC.

J is TRBJ1-3 and V is TRBV9; D ambiguous. The CDR3 length is 16 residues. The germline V gene has CDR1 SGDLS and CDR2 YYNGEE. V dropped 0 bases and J dropped 0 bases, with 10 bases sitting between them. In DNA form, the CDR3 reads TGTGCCAGCAGCGTAGCTCTCACCGGCTCTGGAAACACCATATATTTT. Translating gives CASSVALTGSGNTIYF.

The chain has TRBV6-5 and TRBJ1-2; a weak D match, TRBD1 (6 bases). Per the germline V gene, CDR1 is MNHEY and CDR2 is SVGAGI. CDR3 length: 15 amino acids. Trimming pared 6 bases from V and 4 bases from J, leaving 18 bases between. The chain's CDR3 is CASSRGGQNFYGYTF. The DNA of the CDR3 is TGTGCCAGCAGCCGGGGGGGGCAGAACTTCTATGGCTACACCTTC.